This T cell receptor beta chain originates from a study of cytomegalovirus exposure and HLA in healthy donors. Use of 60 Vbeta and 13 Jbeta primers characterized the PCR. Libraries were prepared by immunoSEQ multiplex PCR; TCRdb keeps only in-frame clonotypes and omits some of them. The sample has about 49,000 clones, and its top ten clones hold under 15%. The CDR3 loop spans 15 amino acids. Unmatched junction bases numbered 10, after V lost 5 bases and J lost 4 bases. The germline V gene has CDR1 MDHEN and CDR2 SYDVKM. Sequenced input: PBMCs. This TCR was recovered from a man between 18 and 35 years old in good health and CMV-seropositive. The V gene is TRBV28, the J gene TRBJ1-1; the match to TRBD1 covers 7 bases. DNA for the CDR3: TGTGCCAGCAGTCCGTTGACAGGGATCGGCACTGAAGCTTTCTTT. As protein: CASSPLTGIGTEAFF.